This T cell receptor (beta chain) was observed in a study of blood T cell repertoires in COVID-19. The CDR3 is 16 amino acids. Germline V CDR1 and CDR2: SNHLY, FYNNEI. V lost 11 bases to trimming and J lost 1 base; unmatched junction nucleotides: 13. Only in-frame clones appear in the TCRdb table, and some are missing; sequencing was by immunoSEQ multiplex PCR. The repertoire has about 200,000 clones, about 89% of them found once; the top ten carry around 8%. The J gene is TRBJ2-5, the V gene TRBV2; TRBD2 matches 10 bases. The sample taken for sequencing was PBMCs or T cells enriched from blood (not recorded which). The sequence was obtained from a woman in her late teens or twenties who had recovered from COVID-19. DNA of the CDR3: TGTGCCTGCTTAGCGGGGGGCTGGAGACCCCAAGAGACCCAGTACTTC. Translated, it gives CACLAGGWRPQETQYF.